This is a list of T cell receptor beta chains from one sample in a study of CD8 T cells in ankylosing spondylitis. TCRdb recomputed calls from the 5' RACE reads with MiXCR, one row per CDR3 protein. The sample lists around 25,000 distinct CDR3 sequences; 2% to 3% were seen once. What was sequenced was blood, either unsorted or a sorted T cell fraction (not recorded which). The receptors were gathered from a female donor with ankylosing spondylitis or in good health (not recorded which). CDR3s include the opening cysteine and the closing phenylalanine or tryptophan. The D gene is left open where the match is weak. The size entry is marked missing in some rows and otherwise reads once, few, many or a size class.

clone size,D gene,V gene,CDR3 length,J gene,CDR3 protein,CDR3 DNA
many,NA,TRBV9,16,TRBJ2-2,CASSVVVTADTGELFF,TGTGCCAGCAGCGTAGTTGTGACAGCCGACACCGGGGAGCTGTTTTTT
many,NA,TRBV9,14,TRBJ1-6,CASSVDGGNSPLHF,TGTGCCAGCAGCGTAGATGGGGGAAATTCACCCCTCCACTTT
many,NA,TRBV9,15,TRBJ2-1,CASSVAIGGYNEQFF,TGTGCCAGCAGCGTAGCGATCGGGGGATACAATGAGCAGTTCTTC
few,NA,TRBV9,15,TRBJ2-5,CASSVGGGVAETQYF,TGTGCCAGCAGCGTAGGGGGCGGGGTAGCGGAGACCCAGTACTTC
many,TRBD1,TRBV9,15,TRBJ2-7,CASSVGGQGAVEQYF,TGTGCCAGCAGCGTAGGGGGACAGGGGGCCGTCGAGCAGTACTTC
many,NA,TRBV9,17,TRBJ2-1,CASSVVGGEQVYNEQFF,TGTGCCAGCAGCGTAGTAGGAGGGGAACAGGTCTACAATGAGCAGTTCTTC
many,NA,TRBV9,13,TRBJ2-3,CASSVEGADTQYF,TGTGCCAGCAGCGTCGAGGGGGCAGATACGCAGTATTTT
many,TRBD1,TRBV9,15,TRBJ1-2,CASSFNPGQGNGYTF,TGTGCCAGCAGCTTTAACCCGGGACAGGGGAATGGCTACACCTTC
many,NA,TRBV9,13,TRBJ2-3,CASSVGGPDTQYF,TGTGCCAGCAGCGTAGGGGGCCCAGATACGCAGTATTTT
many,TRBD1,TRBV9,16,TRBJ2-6,CASSVKGTAGANVLTF,TGTGCCAGCAGCGTAAAGGGGACAGCCGGGGCCAACGTCCTGACTTTC
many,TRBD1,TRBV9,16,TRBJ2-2,CASSTTGQGANGELFF,TGTGCCAGCAGCACCACCGGTCAGGGGGCTAACGGGGAGCTGTTTTTT
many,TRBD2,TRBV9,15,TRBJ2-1,CASSLDGGGYNEQFF,TGTGCCAGCAGCTTAGATGGGGGGGGCTACAATGAGCAGTTCTTC
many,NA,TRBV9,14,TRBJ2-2,CASSVVIGDGELFF,TGTGCCAGCAGCGTAGTAATCGGGGACGGGGAGCTGTTTTTT
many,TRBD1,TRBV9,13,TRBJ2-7,CASSQGVDYEQYF,TGTGCCAGCAGTCAGGGGGTAGACTACGAGCAGTACTTC
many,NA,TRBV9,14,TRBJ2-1,CASSPHRVFNEQFF,TGTGCCAGCAGCCCCCACAGGGTTTTCAATGAGCAGTTCTTC
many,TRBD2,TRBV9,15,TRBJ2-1,CASSSSGGTANEQFF,TGTGCCAGCAGCTCTAGCGGGGGGACCGCCAATGAGCAGTTCTTC
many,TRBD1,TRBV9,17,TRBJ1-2,CASSASAGLSRGGGYTF,TGTGCCAGCAGCGCCAGCGCCGGACTATCCAGGGGGGGTGGCTACACCTTC
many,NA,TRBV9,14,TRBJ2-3,CASSVDPTRDTQYF,TGTGCCAGCAGCGTAGACCCGACTAGGGATACGCAGTATTTT
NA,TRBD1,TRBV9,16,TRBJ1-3,CASSGAGTGAGNTIYF,TGTGCCAGCAGCGGTGCGGGGACAGGGGCTGGAAACACCATATATTTT
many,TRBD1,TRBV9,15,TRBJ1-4,CASSNTGTGNEKLFF,TGTGCCAGCAGCAATACCGGGACAGGTAATGAAAAACTGTTTTTT
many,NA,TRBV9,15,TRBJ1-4,CASSPGPVGDEKLFF,TGTGCCAGCAGCCCCGGGCCGGTCGGCGATGAAAAACTGTTTTTT
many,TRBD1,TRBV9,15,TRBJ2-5,CASSVDRGEQETQYF,TGTGCCAGCAGCGTAGACAGGGGCGAACAAGAGACCCAGTACTTC
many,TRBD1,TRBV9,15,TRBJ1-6,CASQEGDREVSPLHF,TGTGCCAGCCAAGAGGGGGACAGGGAAGTGTCACCCCTCCACTTT
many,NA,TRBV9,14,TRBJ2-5,CASSVRSDGESQYF,TGTGCCAGCAGCGTACGGTCTGATGGAGAGTCCCAGTACTTC
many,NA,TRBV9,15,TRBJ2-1,CASSPAGQSYNEQFF,TGTGCCAGCAGCCCAGCGGGACAATCCTACAATGAGCAGTTCTTC
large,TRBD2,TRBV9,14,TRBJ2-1,CASVPGLAGNEQFF,TGTGCCAGCGTGCCGGGACTAGCGGGGAATGAGCAGTTCTTC
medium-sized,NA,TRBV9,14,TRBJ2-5,CASSETTGTGTQYF,TGTGCCAGCAGCGAGACCACAGGGACGGGGACCCAGTACTTC
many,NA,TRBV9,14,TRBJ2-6,CASSPISGANVLTF,TGTGCCAGCAGCCCAATCTCTGGGGCCAACGTCCTGACTTTC
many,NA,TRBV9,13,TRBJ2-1,CASSVGGVNEQFF,TGTGCCAGCAGCGTAGGAGGAGTGAATGAGCAGTTCTTC
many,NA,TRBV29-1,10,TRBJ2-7,CSVVMQGKDF,TGCAGCGTTGTCATGCAGGGCAAAGATTTC
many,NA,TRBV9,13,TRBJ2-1,CASSVDEWREQFF,TGTGCCAGCAGCGTAGATGAGTGGCGCGAGCAGTTCTTC
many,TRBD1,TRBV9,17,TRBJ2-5,CASSVATGTGAQETQYF,TGTGCCAGCAGCGTAGCTACGGGGACAGGGGCTCAAGAGACCCAGTACTTC
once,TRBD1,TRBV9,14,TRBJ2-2,CATSVDRANGELFF,TGTGCCACCAGCGTCGACAGGGCTAACGGGGAGCTGTTTTTT
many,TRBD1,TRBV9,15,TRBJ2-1,CASSVVGTGEDEQFF,TGTGCCAGCAGCGTAGTGGGGACAGGGGAGGATGAGCAGTTCTTC
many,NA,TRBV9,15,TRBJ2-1,CASSPGDGLGNEQFF,TGTGCCAGCAGCCCCGGGGACGGACTGGGGAATGAGCAGTTCTTC
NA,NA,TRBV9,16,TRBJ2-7,CASSPAPLGSPGRQYF,TGTGCCAGCAGCCCGGCCCCCCTCGGGAGCCCGGGGCGGCAGTACTTC
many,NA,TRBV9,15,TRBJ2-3,CASKAGDRLADTQYF,TGTGCCAGCAAGGCAGGAGACCGACTAGCAGATACGCAGTATTTT
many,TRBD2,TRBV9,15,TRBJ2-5,CASASSGAYQETQYF,TGTGCCAGCGCTTCTAGCGGGGCGTACCAAGAGACCCAGTACTTC
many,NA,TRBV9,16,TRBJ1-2,CASSVGGPGATYGYTF,TGTGCCAGCAGCGTAGGGGGCCCGGGGGCGACCTATGGCTACACCTTC
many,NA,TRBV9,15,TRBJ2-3,CASSPSAVSTDTQYF,TGTGCCAGCAGCCCCTCGGCAGTTTCTACAGATACGCAGTATTTT
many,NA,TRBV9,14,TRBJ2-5,CASSVTPLMETQYF,TGTGCCAGCAGCGTAACACCGCTTATGGAGACCCAGTACTTC
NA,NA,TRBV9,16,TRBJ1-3,CASSAQVTGTPVTIYF,TGTGCCAGCAGCGCCCAGGTTACCGGGACACCGGTCACCATATATTTT
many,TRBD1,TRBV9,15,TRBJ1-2,CASSESPGQGYGYTF,TGTGCCAGCAGCGAATCTCCGGGACAGGGCTATGGCTACACCTTC
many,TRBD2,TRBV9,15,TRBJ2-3,CASSSIAGAADTQYF,TGTGCCAGCAGCTCCATAGCGGGAGCCGCAGATACGCAGTATTTT
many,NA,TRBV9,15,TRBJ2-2,CASSVGPSSPGELFF,TGTGCCAGCAGCGTAGGACCCTCTAGCCCCGGGGAGCTGTTTTTT
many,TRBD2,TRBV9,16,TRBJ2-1,CASSPKAGEGYNEQFF,TGTGCCAGCAGCCCAAAAGCGGGAGAGGGCTACAATGAGCAGTTCTTC
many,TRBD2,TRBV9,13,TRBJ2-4,CASQTGLGGIQYF,TGTGCCAGCCAGACCGGACTAGGCGGCATTCAGTACTTC
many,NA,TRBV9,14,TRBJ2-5,CASSGGQFAETQYF,TGTGCCAGCAGCGGCGGACAGTTTGCGGAGACCCAGTACTTC
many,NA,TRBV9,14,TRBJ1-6,CASSVGGENSPLHF,TGTGCCAGCAGCGTAGGAGGGGAGAATTCACCCCTCCACTTT
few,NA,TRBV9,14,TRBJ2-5,CASSVEGTQETQYF,TGTGCCAGCAGCGTAGAGGGAACGCAAGAGACCCAGTACTTC
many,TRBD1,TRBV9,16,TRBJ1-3,CASSAIGTASGNTIYF,TGTGCCAGCAGCGCAATAGGGACAGCCTCTGGAAACACCATATATTTT
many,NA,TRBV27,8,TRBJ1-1,CLGGLAFF,TGTCTGGGGGGCTTAGCTTTCTTT
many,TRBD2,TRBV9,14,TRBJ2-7,CASSVAGGKYEQYF,TGTGCCAGCAGCGTAGCGGGGGGAAAGTACGAGCAGTACTTC